The clone carrying this T cell receptor (beta chain) was seen a handful of times. Its antigen is undetermined. These data originate in a study of T cell repertoires in cytomegalovirus infection. Study overall: Indicated by public TCR beta signatures were CMV infection and matching HLA type.

Findings and caveats of the study: In two of eight donors, the top clonotype was HLA-C-restricted CMV-specific.

Trimming pared 3 bases from V and 0 bases from J, leaving 9 bases between. CDR1 DFQATT and CDR2 SNEGSKA come from the germline V gene (reference sequence). The CDR3 loop spans 14 amino acids. One entry per CDR3 protein, called by TCRdb with MiXCR from the reads. The repertoire consists of about 260,000 distinct CDR3 sequences, with around 15% occurring once and the leading ten covering 8.8%. V and J are TRBV20-1 and TRBJ1-5; the D is unclear. Sequencing input: PBMCs. The TCR originated in a human donor in good health (CMV status not recorded). Some clones in this sample may be carry-over from other donors' samples. CDR3 DNA: TGCAGTGCTAGTGGGCAGAATAGCAATCAGCCCCAGCATTTT. Amino acid sequence: CSASGQNSNQPQHF.